A single TCR beta chain is shown here with its context. Its antigen is currently unknown. This sample was taken from a study of OX40 agonist ivuxolimab in advanced cancers. Study information: Patients were dosed intravenously with ivuxolimab at 0.01 to 10 mg/kg every 2 weeks. Among those treated, three patients had partial responses, one with hepatocellular carcinoma and two with cutaneous melanoma. Study-wide results and caveats: No antigen was identified for the clonally expanded peripheral T cells. The study observed clonal expansion of CD4+ and CD8+ blood T cells by week 6 at 0.1 to 3.0 mg/kg.

TCRdb's copy holds only in-frame clones and misses some; the assay was immunoSEQ multiplex PCR. This table holds over 50,000 clones, about four fifths found once. The V gene's germline CDR1 is SNHLY and CDR2 FYNNEI. Deletions cut 5 bases from V and 0 bases from J, with 11 bases between. The CDR3 spans 15 residues. This chain connects TRBV2 to TRBJ1-3; D unclear. The sequencing used CD4+ or CD8+ T cells sorted from blood, collected in a trial of the OX40 agonist ivuxolimab. This clonotype originated in an adult with an advanced solid tumor such as melanoma, head and neck, liver or kidney cancer. As DNA, the CDR3 is TGTGCCAGCAGTCCCAGTACGAACTCTGGAAACACCATATATTTT. Translating it yields CASSPSTNSGNTIYF.